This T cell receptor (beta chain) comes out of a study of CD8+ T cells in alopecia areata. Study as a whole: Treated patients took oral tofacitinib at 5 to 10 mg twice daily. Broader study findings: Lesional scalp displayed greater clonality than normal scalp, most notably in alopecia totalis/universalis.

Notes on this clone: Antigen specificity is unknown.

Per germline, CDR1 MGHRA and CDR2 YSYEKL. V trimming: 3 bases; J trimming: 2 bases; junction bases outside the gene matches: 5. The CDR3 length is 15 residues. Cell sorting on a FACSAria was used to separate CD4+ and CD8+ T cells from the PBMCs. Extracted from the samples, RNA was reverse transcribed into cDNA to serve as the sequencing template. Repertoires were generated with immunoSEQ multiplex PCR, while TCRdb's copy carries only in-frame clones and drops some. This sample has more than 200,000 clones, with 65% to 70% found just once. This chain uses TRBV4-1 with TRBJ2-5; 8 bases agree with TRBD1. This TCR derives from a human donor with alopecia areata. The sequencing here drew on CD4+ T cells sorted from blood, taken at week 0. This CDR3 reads CASSQLGTGQETQYF. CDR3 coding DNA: TGCGCCAGCAGCCAGCTCGGGACAGGTCAAGAGACCCAGTACTTC.